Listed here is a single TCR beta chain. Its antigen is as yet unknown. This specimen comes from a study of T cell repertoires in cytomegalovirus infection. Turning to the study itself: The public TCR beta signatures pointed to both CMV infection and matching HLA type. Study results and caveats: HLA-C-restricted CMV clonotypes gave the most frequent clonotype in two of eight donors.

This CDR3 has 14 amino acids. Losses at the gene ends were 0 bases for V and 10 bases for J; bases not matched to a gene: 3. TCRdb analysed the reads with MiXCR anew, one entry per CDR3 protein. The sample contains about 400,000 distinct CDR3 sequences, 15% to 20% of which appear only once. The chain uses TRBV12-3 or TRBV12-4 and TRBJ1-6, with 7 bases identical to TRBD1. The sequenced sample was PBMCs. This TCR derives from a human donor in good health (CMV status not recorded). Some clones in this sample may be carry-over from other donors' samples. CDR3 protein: CASSLAGGESPLHF. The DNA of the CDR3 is TGTGCCAGCAGTTTAGCAGGGGGCGAATCACCCCTCCACTTT.